The sequence of this T cell receptor beta chain was determined in a study of blood T cell repertoires in COVID-19. V lost 6 bases to trimming and J lost 2 bases; unmatched junction nucleotides: 12. This CDR3 is built from 16 residues. Looked up from germline, CDR1 is MDHEN and CDR2 is SYDVKM. The method was immunoSEQ multiplex PCR; TCRdb's version includes in-frame clones alone and lacks a portion of them. This sample has about 330,000 clones, with more than 85% found just once. This chain uses TRBV28 with TRBJ1-2, with 7 bases that match TRBD1. The sequence came from a young woman who had recovered from COVID-19. The source material was PBMCs or T cells enriched from blood (not recorded which). The CDR3 DNA sequence: TGTGCCAGCAGGGACTCCGGAAGGGGGCTAAACTATGGCTACACCTTC. It is translated as CASRDSGRGLNYGYTF.